This T cell receptor beta chain was recorded in a study of shared clonotypes between healthy human individuals. Study-level information: CD4 naive cells filled three plates per donor, CD4 memory three, CD8 naive two and CD8 memory one.

Sequencing used immunoSEQ multiplex PCR; TCRdb keeps in-frame clones, though not all of them. The sample yields 2,500,000 or so clones, approximately 90% seen once. Donors included only healthy HIV-negative adults lacking recent acute infections or vaccinations. With 5 bases removed from V and 0 bases from J, the gap between germline ends came to 11 bases. This CDR3 contains 15 residues. CDR1 is SEHNR and CDR2 is FQNEAQ in the germline V gene (reference sequence). Material for sequencing was naive CD4+ T cells from PBMCs. Sample subset: CD45RA+ positively selected. V gene TRBV7-9 combines with J gene TRBJ2-4; no clear D gene. The source of this sequence is a man between 18 and 35 years old in good health. Some clones in this sample may be carry-over from other donors' samples. The CDR3: CASSPDVLAKNIQYF. The DNA of the CDR3 is TGTGCCAGCAGCCCGGATGTTCTAGCCAAAAACATTCAGTACTTC.